This entry describes one TCR beta chain. Its antigen is currently unknown. Other DNA sequences in this specimen translate into the identical CDR3. Profiled with immunoSEQ multiplex PCR; TCRdb holds only in-frame clones, not every one. The sample lists 85,000 to 100,000 clones, 80% to 95% seen once, with 0.17% in the top ten. This sample was taken from a study of graft-versus-host responses after intestinal transplantation. As for the study in general: Recipients received multivisceral, liver-intestinal, or isolated intestinal transplants. Tacrolimus plus steroids were given to all recipients for about 3 years, preceded by anti-thymocyte globulin induction.

Study conclusions and caveats: GvH clones were found in recipient marrow; some appeared first in ileum or blood. Circulating GvH clone levels at their peak were associated with HvG declines (early post-transplant).

This receptor was identified in a human donor who received an intestinal transplant. The sequencing used unstimulated CD4+ T cells sorted from spleen or lymph node cells, collected before intestinal transplant.

The CDR3 region has the DNA TGCGCCAGCAGCTTGGTAACAGGGCAGAACTATGGCTACACCTTC. Its protein is CASSLVTGQNYGYTF. V gene TRBV5-1 combines with J gene TRBJ1-2; maybe TRBD1 (6 bases). Germline V gives CDR1 SGHRS, CDR2 YFSETQ. V lost 0 bases and J 2 bases, leaving 11 bases between the germline ends. The CDR3 is made up of 15 amino acids.